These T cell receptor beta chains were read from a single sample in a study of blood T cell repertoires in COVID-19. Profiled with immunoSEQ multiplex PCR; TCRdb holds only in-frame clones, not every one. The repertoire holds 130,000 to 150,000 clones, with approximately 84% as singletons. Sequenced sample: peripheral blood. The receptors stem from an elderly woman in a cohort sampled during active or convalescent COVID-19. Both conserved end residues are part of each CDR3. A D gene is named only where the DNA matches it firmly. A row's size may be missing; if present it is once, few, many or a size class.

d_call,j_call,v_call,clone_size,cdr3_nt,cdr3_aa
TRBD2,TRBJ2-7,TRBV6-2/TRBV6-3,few,TGTGCCAGCAGTTACGGGGCGGGGGGGCCCTACGAGCAGTACTTC,CASSYGAGGPYEQYF
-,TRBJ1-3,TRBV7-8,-,TGTGCCAGCAGCTTAGGGGGCAACTCTGGAAACACCATATATTTT,CASSLGGNSGNTIYF
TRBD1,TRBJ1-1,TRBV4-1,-,TGCGCCAGCAGCCAAGATCGGACAGGGGGCCGAAGCACTGAAGCTTTCTTT,CASSQDRTGGRSTEAFF
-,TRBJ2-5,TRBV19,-,TGTGCCAGTAGGGGACACGGTAGCGTGGAGACCCAGTACTTC,CASRGHGSVETQYF
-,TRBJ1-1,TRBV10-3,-,TGTGCCATCAGTGAGTCAGGGGGTAGGACTGAAGCTTTCTTT,CAISESGGRTEAFF
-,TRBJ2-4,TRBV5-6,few,TGTGCCAGCAGCTTGGTCGCGCAGCGAAAAAACATTCAGTACTTC,CASSLVAQRKNIQYF
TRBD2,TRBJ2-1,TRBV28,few,TGTGCCAGCAGTTTATACGGGGGGGTGTACAGTGAGCAGTTCTTC,CASSLYGGVYSEQFF
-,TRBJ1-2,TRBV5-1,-,TGCGCCAGCAGCTTGGGGGGCAGTAGCTATGGCTACACCTTC,CASSLGGSSYGYTF
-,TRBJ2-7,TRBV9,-,TGTGCCAGCAGCGTAGCTCCGAGCTCCTACGAGCAGTACTTC,CASSVAPSSYEQYF
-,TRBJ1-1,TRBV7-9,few,TGTGCCAGCAGCTTAGAGACGACAAGATCAGCTTTCTTT,CASSLETTRSAFF
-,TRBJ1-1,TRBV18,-,TGTGCCAGCTCACCACCGAACGGGGAACGGACTGAAGCTTTCTTT,CASSPPNGERTEAFF
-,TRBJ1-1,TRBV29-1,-,TGCAGCGTCGGGCGGGGAATGAACACTGAAGCTTTCTTT,CSVGRGMNTEAFF
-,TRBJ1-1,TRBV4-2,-,TGTGCCACCTCATCAGGCGACAGAGTATACACTGAAGCTTTCTTT,CATSSGDRVYTEAFF
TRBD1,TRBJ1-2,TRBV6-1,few,TGTGCCAGCAGTGAGGCAGGGGGTGAAGGCTACACCTTC,CASSEAGGEGYTF
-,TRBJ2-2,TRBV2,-,TGTGCCAGATCACAGGGTTTTAACACCGGGGAGCTGTTTTTT,CARSQGFNTGELFF
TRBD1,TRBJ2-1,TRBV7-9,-,TGTGCCAGCACCAGGGGGCAGACCAATGAGCAGTTCTTC,CASTRGQTNEQFF
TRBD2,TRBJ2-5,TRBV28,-,TGTGCCAGCAGTGTCGGGGGGGGCCGGGAGACCCAGTACTTC,CASSVGGGRETQYF
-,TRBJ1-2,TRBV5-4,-,TGTGCCAGCAGCCCCCTGGGGGGAAGAGCTAACTATGGCTACACCTTC,CASSPLGGRANYGYTF
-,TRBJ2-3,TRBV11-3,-,TGTGCCAGCAGCTTTCGTGATAGCGGCGATACGCAGTATTTT,CASSFRDSGDTQYF
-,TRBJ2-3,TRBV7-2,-,TGTGCCAGCAGCACCCAGACTCGGGATACGCAGTATTTT,CASSTQTRDTQYF
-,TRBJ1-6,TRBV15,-,TGTGCCACCAGCAGAGGGCGGACAGCGAATAATTCACCCCTCCACTTT,CATSRGRTANNSPLHF
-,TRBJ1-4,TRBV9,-,TGTGCCAGCAGCGTAACGGTAACTAATGAAAAACTGTTTTTT,CASSVTVTNEKLFF
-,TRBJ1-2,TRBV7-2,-,TGTGCCAGCAGCTCCAGGGGTGGCTATGGCTACACCTTC,CASSSRGGYGYTF
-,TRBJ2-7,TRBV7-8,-,TGTGCCAGCAGCTTAGCTCGGTACTACGAGCAGTACTTC,CASSLARYYEQYF
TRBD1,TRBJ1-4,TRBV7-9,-,TGTGCCAGCAGCTCCCCGGGACAGGGCGGGGGTGAAAAACTGTTTTTT,CASSSPGQGGGEKLFF
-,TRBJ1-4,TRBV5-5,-,TGTGCCAGCAGCTTGTCAGGAACAAATGAAAAACTGTTTTTT,CASSLSGTNEKLFF
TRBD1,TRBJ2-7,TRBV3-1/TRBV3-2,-,TGTGCCAGCAGCCAATACAGGGGCGAGCAGTACTTC,CASSQYRGEQYF
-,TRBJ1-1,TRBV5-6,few,TGTGCCAGCAGCTTGGCTCTGAGGGCCGGAGGAACTGAAGCTTTCTTT,CASSLALRAGGTEAFF
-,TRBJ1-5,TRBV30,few,TGTGCCTGGGCTGCAGGGGGCAATCAGCCCCAGCATTTT,CAWAAGGNQPQHF
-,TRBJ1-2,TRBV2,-,TGTGCCAGCAGATCGACAGCCTATGGCTACACCTTC,CASRSTAYGYTF
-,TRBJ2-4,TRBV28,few,-,CASSPSVGGGNF
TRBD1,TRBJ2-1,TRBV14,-,TGTGCCAGCAGGCCCAGGGGGCTCTCCTACAATGAGCAGTTCTTC,CASRPRGLSYNEQFF
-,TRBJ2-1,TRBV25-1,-,TGTGCCAGCAGTGAATTGCTACGTACGAGCTCCTACAATGAGCAGTTCTTC,CASSELLRTSSYNEQFF
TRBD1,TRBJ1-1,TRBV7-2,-,TGTGCCAGCAGCTTAGGGGCAGGGGGCTCGGGCACTGAAGCTTTCTTT,CASSLGAGGSGTEAFF
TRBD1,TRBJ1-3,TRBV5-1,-,TGCGCCAGCAGCGGGGACAGTGCGGGCTCTGGAAACACCATATATTTT,CASSGDSAGSGNTIYF
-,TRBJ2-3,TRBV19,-,TGTGCCAGTAGTATGAGGTCACACACAGATACGCAGTATTTT,CASSMRSHTDTQYF
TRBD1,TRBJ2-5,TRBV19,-,TGTGCCAGTAGTACCGGGACAGCCCAAGAGACCCAGTACTTC,CASSTGTAQETQYF
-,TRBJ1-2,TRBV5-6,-,TGTGCCAGCAGCTTGCCGAAACCGGGACACCCTACGGATGGCTACACCTTC,CASSLPKPGHPTDGYTF
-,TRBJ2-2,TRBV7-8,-,TGTGCCAGCAGCTTATTCGGGGGGCTCGGGGAGCTGTTTTTT,CASSLFGGLGELFF
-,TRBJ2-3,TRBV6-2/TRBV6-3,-,TGTGCCAGCAGCCCTTTCAGGCATACGCAGTATTTT,CASSPFRHTQYF
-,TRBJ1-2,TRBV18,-,TGTGCCAGCTCACCCGGCAGGGTCGACTATGGCTACACCTTC,CASSPGRVDYGYTF
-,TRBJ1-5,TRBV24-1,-,TGTGCCACCAGTGTAGGGGGAAGCAATCAGCCCCAGCATTTT,CATSVGGSNQPQHF
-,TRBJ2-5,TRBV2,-,TGTGCCAGCAGTGCAGGACTCCAAGAGACCCAGTACTTC,CASSAGLQETQYF
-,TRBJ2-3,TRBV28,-,TGTGCCAGCAGAACCCTCTACGGGTCAGATACGCAGTATTTT,CASRTLYGSDTQYF
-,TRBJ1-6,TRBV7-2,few,TGTGCCAGCAGCTTAATCGGGGTGAGGAGTTCACCCCTCCACTTT,CASSLIGVRSSPLHF
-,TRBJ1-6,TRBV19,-,TGTGCCAGTAATGGCGTAGACAGCCTTGGGTCACCCCTCCACTTT,CASNGVDSLGSPLHF
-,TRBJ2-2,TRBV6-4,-,TGTGCCAGCAGTGTTGGCTGGAACACCGGGGAGCTGTTTTTT,CASSVGWNTGELFF
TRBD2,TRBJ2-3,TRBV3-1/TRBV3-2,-,TGTGCCAGCAGGGGAAGCGGGGGGGGAACAGATACGCAGTATTTT,CASRGSGGGTDTQYF
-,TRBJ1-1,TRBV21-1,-,TGTGCCAGCAGCGTCCGGGACAGAACGTTGAACACTGAAGCTTTCTTT,CASSVRDRTLNTEAFF
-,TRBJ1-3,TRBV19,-,TGTGCCAGTAGTATCGGGGGCTCTGGAAACACCATATATTTT,CASSIGGSGNTIYF
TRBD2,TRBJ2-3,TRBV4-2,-,TGTGCCAGCAGCCACCTGACTAGCGGGGGGGCAAAGAGAGATACGCAGTATTTT,CASSHLTSGGAKRDTQYF
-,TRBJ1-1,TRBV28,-,TGTGCCAGCAGTCCAAGGGGGGGTACGACTGAAGCTTTCTTT,CASSPRGGTTEAFF
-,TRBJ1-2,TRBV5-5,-,TGTGCCAGCCAGGGTAGCTATGGCTACACCTTC,CASQGSYGYTF
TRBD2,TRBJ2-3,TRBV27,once,TGTGCCAGCAGTTTATGGGGGGGAACAGATACGCAGTATTTT,CASSLWGGTDTQYF
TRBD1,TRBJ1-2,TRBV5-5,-,TGTGCCAGCAGCTCAGACAGGGACGGCTACACCTTC,CASSSDRDGYTF